Reported below is one TCR beta chain. This sample is part of a study of OX40 agonist ivuxolimab in advanced cancers. Trimming cost V 3 bases and J 3 bases; bases outside gene matches: 5. The CDR3 covers 14 residues. Germline assignment: CDR1 SGDLS and CDR2 YYNGEE. Using immunoSEQ multiplex PCR, the repertoire was profiled, and TCRdb retains in-frame clones only, with some absent. Found here are about 82,000 clones, 75% to 90% of them singletons; the top ten hold over 0.7%. Sequences were derived from CD4+ or CD8+ T cells sorted from blood, sampled in a trial of the OX40 agonist ivuxolimab. The chain couples TRBV9 to TRBJ1-1; 7 bases align to TRBD1. The origin of this receptor is an adult with an advanced solid tumor such as melanoma, head and neck, liver or kidney cancer. Here the CDR3 reads CASSATQGDTEAFF. As DNA, the CDR3 is TGTGCCAGCAGCGCCACTCAGGGGGACACTGAAGCTTTCTTT. Full variable domain (missing parts from reference TRBV9 and TRBJ1-1): DSGVTQTPKHLITATGQRVTLRCSPRSGDLSVYWYQQSLDQGLQFLIQYYNGEERAKGNILERFSAQQFPDLHSELNLSSLELGDSALYFCASSATQGDTEAFFGQGTRLTVV.